This T cell receptor beta chain was sequenced in a study of T cells in Graves' hyperthyroidism and ophthalmopathy. Study results and caveats: The blood repertoire included most of the expanded thyroid clonotypes above 0.001. Ophthalmopathy and stable hyperthyroidism were told apart by a 13 V-J model.

Fresh peripheral blood, 9.5 to 10 ml of it, supplied the PBMCs. This clonotype has at least ten counts. Its cognate antigen is unknown. Amplification yielded TCR beta CDR3 regions, with RNA transcripts as the source. The study used the HTBI primer set for a first-round RT-PCR of the TCR CDR3. TCRdb passed the multiplex PCR reads through MiXCR, listing each CDR3 protein once. Among approximately 690,000 distinct CDR3 sequences listed, about 14% were seen once. Specimen: blood. The receptor was isolated from a woman between 45 and 60 years old with Graves' ophthalmopathy.

The CDR3 region is CASSETGDVGELFF. The CDR3 DNA is TGTGCCAGCAGCGAGACAGGTGATGTAGGGGAGCTGTTTTTT. The genes are TRBV2 and TRBJ2-2; D possibly corresponds to TRBD1 (6 bases). The CDR3 loop spans 14 amino acids. Germline loops: CDR1 SNHLY, CDR2 FYNNEI. The V end was cut by 6 bases, the J end by 8 bases, with 16 bases between.